Listed here are 13 T cell receptor beta chains from one sample, sequenced in a study of shared clonotypes between healthy human individuals. Some clones are missing from TCRdb's copy, which holds only in-frame ones; the method was immunoSEQ multiplex PCR. The sample has 2.5 million or so clones, about 92% seen once; the top ten hold roughly 0.13%. Sequences were obtained from naive CD4+ T cells sorted from blood. Subset described: CD45RA+ positively selected. The receptors here all came from a man younger than 35 in good health.

This chain links TRBV5-1 with TRBJ2-5; 13 bases agree with TRBD2. The CDR3 totals 15 residues. V shed 1 base, J shed 5 bases, and the junction held 2 bases outside the gene matches. From germline, CDR1 is SGHRS and CDR2 YFSETQ. CDR3: CASSLTSGGVETQYF. In nucleotides, the CDR3 is TGCGCCAGCAGCTTGACTAGCGGGGGGGTGGAGACCCAGTACTTC.

The gene calls are TRBV27 and TRBJ1-1; no firm D call. Deletions cut 6 bases from V and 1 base from J, with 9 bases between. The germline V gene encodes CDR1 MNHEY and CDR2 SMNVEV (reference sequence). This CDR3 contains 13 residues. In DNA, the CDR3 is TGTGCCAGCAGCTCCCACACGAACACTGAAGCTTTCTTT. The encoded protein is CASSSHTNTEAFF.

In nucleotides, the CDR3 is TGTGCCAGCAGTCCCGTCTTGGGACAGGGGGCAAATCAGCCCCAGCATTTT. This translates into CASSPVLGQGANQPQHF. The rearrangement joins TRBV27 to TRBJ1-5, with 12 bases matching TRBD1. CDR1 and CDR2 from the germline V gene are MNHEY and SMNVEV (reference sequence). After removal of 5 bases from V and 4 bases from J, the junction contained 9 bases not matched to a gene. There are 17 residues in the CDR3.

In its sample, this clone was seen once. The chain combines TRBV18 with TRBJ2-2, with TRBD1 as a possible D gene (6 bases). CDR3 size: 14 residues. V shed 5 bases and J shed 3 bases, with 10 bases lying between them. Per germline, CDR1 KGHSH and CDR2 LQKENI. The CDR3 DNA sequence: TGTGCCAGCTCAGAGGGGGAATACACCGGGGAGCTGTTTTTT. Protein sequence: CASSEGEYTGELFF.

This clone is a singleton in its sample. The chain joins TRBV6-5 to TRBJ1-6; 7 bases fit TRBD1. The ends lost 6 bases at V and 9 bases at J; junction bases unmatched: 8. Germline values: CDR1 MNHEY, CDR2 SVGAGI. CDR3 size: 14 residues. The CDR3 protein is CASRGDSGTSPLHF. CDR3 nucleotides: TGTGCCAGCAGGGGGGACAGCGGCACTTCACCCCTCCACTTT.

This clone was seen only a few times. CDR3 protein: CASSNPTGSGGYEQYF. As DNA, the CDR3 is TGTGCCAGTAGTAACCCGACAGGATCGGGCGGCTACGAGCAGTACTTC. The V call is TRBV19, the J call TRBJ2-7; D perhaps matches TRBD1 (6 bases). V lost 4 bases, J lost 3 bases, and 19 bases lay in between. This CDR3 spans 16 amino acids. CDR1 is LNHDA and CDR2 is SQIVND in the germline V gene (reference sequence).

The rearrangement uses TRBV5-4 and TRBJ1-2; TRBD1 matches at 10 bases. The germline CDR1 and CDR2 sequences are SGHNT and YYREEE (reference sequence). V dropped 4 bases and J dropped 3; count of bases not matched to a gene: 9. The length of the CDR3 is 16 residues. The CDR3 spells CASSPAGQGVDYGYTF. The CDR3, as DNA: TGTGCCAGCAGCCCGGCCGGACAGGGGGTCGACTATGGCTACACCTTC.

The V gene is TRBV30, the J gene TRBJ1-2; D is uncertain. The germline V and J ends were trimmed by 2 bases and 7 bases, with 8 bases remaining between them. This CDR3 contains 11 residues. The germline V gene has CDR1 GTSNPN and CDR2 SVGIG (reference sequence). The DNA of the CDR3 is TGTGCCTGGAGTTTCGGTGCTGGCTACACCTTC. Amino acid sequence: CAWSFGAGYTF.

This clone has a single count. The chain combines TRBV18 with TRBJ2-7, with a tentative D call TRBD2 (6 bases). The length of the CDR3 is 15 residues. Trimming stripped 3 bases from V and 2 bases from J, with 14 bases between. Germline CDR1 reads KGHSH; CDR2 reads LQKENI. CDR3 sequence: CASSPPGLTTYEQYF. The CDR3 region has the DNA TGTGCCAGCTCACCCCCGGGACTCACTACCTACGAGCAGTACTTC.

J is TRBJ2-7 and V is TRBV27, with 10 bases lining up with TRBD1. J was trimmed by 2 bases and V by 5 bases; bases with no gene match: 6. Per germline, CDR1 MNHEY and CDR2 SMNVEV (reference sequence). The CDR3 contains 15 residues. The CDR3, as DNA: TGTGCCAGCAGTCCCGACAGGGGGCGACCCTACGAGCAGTACTTC. It codes for CASSPDRGRPYEQYF.

There are a few counts of this clone. The rearrangement joins TRBV5-1 to TRBJ1-5; no clear D. Deletions cut 0 bases from V and 1 base from J, with 8 bases between. CDR3 length: 15 residues. CDR1 and CDR2 (germline): SGHRS, YFSETQ. The CDR3 protein is CASSLGSTSNQPQHF. Here the CDR3 DNA reads TGCGCCAGCAGCTTGGGGAGTACGAGCAATCAGCCCCAGCATTTT.

The chain couples TRBV10-3 to TRBJ1-6, with D hard to call. CDR3 size: 14 residues. Germline CDR1 and CDR2: ENHRY and SYGVKD. Trimming removed 10 bases from V and 5 bases from J, with 15 bases in between. CDR3 loop: CATTSTANNSPLHF. CDR3 nucleotides: TGTGCCACCACGAGTACAGCCAATAATTCACCCCTCCACTTT.

This clone has a single count. The chain joins TRBV30 to TRBJ2-5, with TRBD2 matching 14 bases. Per germline, CDR1 GTSNPN and CDR2 SVGIG (reference sequence). This CDR3 contains 16 residues. Trimming took 5 bases from V and 6 from J; bases not matched to a gene: 11. The CDR3 protein is CAWRLAGGLVEKTQYF. DNA for the CDR3: TGTGCCTGGCGACTAGCGGGAGGGCTGGTGGAAAAGACCCAGTACTTC.